Detailed here is one TCR beta chain. Its cognate antigen is unknown. The germline V gene has CDR1 LGHDT and CDR2 YNNKEL (reference sequence). The CDR3 runs 19 residues. The sample belongs to a study of blood T cells in healthy people across ages. The study, taken as a whole, reports: Comparison with aged donors showed that long-lived donors had more naive CD4+ cells and higher diversity.

The authors ran a second PCR of about 6 to 11 cycles using a sample-barcoded 5' primer and a J-beta primer mix. TCRdb fed the 5' RACE reads into MiXCR, producing one record per CDR3 protein. The sample yields 1,500,000 or so distinct CDR3 sequences, 55% to 75% seen once. There were healthy Caucasian individuals from Russia, aged roughly 6 to 95, serving as donors. The genes are TRBV3-1 and TRBJ2-4, with TRBD1 matching 7 bases. The J call is uncertain, as TRBJ2-7 better fits the DNA end. This sequence was found in a man younger than 30 in good health. The sequenced material came from blood. CDR3 protein: CASSQWGLGQVVSSYEQYF. Written as DNA, the CDR3 is TGTGCCAGCAGCCAATGGGGCCTAGGACAGGTGGTTTCCTCCTACGAGCAGTACTTC.